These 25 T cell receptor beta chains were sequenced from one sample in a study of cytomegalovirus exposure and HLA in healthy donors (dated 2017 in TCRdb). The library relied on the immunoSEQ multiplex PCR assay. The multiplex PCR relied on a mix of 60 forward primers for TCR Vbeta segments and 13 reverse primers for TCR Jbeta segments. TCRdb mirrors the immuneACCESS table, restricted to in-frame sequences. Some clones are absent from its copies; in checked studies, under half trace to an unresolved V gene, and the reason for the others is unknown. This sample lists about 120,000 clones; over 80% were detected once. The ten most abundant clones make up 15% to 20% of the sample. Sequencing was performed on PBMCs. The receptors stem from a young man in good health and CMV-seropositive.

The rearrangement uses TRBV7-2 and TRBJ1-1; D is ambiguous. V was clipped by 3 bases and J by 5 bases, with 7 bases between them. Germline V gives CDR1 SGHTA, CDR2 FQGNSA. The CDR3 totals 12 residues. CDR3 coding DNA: TGTGCCAGCAGCTTCTCGGTGACTGAAGCTTTCTTT. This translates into CASSFSVTEAFF.

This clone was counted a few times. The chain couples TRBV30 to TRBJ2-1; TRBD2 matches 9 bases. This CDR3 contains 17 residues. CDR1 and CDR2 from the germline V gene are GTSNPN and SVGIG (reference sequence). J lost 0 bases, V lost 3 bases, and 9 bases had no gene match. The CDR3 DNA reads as TGTGCCTGGAGCGTCGGGACTAGCACGAGCTCCTACAATGAGCAGTTCTTC. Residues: CAWSVGTSTSSYNEQFF.

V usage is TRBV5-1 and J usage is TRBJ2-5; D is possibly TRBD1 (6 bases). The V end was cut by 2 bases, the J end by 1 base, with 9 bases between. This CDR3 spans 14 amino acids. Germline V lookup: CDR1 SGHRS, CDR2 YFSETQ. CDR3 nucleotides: TGCGCCAGCAGCTTTACAGGGTTCCAAGAGACCCAGTACTTC. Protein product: CASSFTGFQETQYF.

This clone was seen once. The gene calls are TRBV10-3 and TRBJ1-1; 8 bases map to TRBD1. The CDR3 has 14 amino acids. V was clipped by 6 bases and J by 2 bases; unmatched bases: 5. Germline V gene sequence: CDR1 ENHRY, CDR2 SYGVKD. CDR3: CAIRTGTGNTEAFF. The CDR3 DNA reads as TGTGCCATCAGGACCGGGACAGGAAACACTGAAGCTTTCTTT.

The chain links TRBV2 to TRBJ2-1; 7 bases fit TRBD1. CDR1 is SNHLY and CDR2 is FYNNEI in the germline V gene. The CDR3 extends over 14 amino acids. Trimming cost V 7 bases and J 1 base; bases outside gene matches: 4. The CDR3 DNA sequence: TGTGCCAGCAACTGGGACAGTTCCTACAATGAGCAGTTCTTC. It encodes CASNWDSSYNEQFF.

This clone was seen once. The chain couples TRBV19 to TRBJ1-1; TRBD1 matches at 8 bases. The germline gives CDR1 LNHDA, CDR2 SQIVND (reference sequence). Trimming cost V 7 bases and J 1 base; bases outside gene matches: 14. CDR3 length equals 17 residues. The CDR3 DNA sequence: TGTGCCAGTACCCCCCTAGAGGGACAGGCGCGGAACACTGAAGCTTTCTTT. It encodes CASTPLEGQARNTEAFF.

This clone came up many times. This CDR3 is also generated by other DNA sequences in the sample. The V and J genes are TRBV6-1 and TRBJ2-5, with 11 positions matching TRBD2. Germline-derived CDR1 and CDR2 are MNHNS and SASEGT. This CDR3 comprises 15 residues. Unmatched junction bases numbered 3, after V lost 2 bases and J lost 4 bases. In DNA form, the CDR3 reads TGTGCCAGCAGTGAATTAGCGGGGGGGCCAGAGACCCAGTACTTC. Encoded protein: CASSELAGGPETQYF.

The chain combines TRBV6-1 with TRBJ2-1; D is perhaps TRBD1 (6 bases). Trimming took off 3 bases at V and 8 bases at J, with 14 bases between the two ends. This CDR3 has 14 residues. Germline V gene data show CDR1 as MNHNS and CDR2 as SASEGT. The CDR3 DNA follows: TGTGCCAGCAGTGACAGGGGTTCCTTCGATGAGCAGTTCTTC. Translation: CASSDRGSFDEQFF.

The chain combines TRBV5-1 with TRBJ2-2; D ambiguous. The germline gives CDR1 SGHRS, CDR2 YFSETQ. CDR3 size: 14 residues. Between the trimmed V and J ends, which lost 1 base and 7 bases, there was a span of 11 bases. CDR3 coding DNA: TGCGCCAGCAGCTTGTACGAGAAGAACGGGGAGCTGTTTTTT. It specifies CASSLYEKNGELFF. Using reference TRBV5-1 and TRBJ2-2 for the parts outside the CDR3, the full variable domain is KAGVTQTPRYLIKTRGQQVTLSCSPISGHRSVSWYQQTPGQGLQFLFEYFSETQRNKGNFPGRFSGRQFSNSRSEMNVSTLELGDSALYLCASSLYEKNGELFFGEGSRLTVL.

The chain's CDR3 is CAWSPNRAHRGTDTQYF. The CDR3 nucleotides are TGTGCCTGGAGCCCAAACAGGGCGCACAGGGGGACAGATACGCAGTATTTT. The rearrangement uses TRBV30 and TRBJ2-3; TRBD1 matches 8 bases. The CDR3 is 17 residues long. Trimming removed 3 bases from V and 3 bases from J; junction bases left unmatched: 14. The germline gives CDR1 GTSNPN, CDR2 SVGIG (reference sequence).

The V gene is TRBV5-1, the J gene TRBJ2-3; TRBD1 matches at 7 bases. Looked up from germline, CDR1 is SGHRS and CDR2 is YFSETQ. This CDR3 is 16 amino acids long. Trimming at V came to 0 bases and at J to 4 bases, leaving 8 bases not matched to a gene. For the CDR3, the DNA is TGCGCCAGCAGCTTGGGGCGAGGGGGCGTCTCAGATACGCAGTATTTT. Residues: CASSLGRGGVSDTQYF.

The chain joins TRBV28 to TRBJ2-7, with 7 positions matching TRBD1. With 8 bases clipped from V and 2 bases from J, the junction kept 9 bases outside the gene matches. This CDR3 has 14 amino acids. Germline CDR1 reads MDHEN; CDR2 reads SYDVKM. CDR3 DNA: TGTGCCAGCCTCAGACAGGGTGAAGCCTACGAGCAGTACTTC. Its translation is CASLRQGEAYEQYF.

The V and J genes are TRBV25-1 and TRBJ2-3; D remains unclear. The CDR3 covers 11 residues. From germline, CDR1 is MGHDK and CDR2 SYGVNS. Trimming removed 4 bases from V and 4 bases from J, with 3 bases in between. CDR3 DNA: TGTGCCAGCAGTGCCGCAGATACGCAGTATTTT. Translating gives CASSAADTQYF.

The CDR3 DNA sequence: TGCGCCAGCAGCCCGGACAGGGGACTCACTGAAGCTTTCTTT. Translating gives CASSPDRGLTEAFF. The rearrangement uses TRBV5-1 and TRBJ1-1, with 9 nucleotides matching TRBD1. The CDR3 runs 14 residues. Trimming removed 4 bases from V and 4 bases from J; junction bases left unmatched: 5. The germline V gene has CDR1 SGHRS and CDR2 YFSETQ.

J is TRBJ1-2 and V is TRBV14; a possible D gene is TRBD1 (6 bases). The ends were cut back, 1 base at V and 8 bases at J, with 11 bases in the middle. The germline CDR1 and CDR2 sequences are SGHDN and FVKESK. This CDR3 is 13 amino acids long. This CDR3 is CASSQGAGVGYTF. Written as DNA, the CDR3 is TGTGCCAGCAGCCAAGGGGCAGGGGTCGGCTACACCTTC.

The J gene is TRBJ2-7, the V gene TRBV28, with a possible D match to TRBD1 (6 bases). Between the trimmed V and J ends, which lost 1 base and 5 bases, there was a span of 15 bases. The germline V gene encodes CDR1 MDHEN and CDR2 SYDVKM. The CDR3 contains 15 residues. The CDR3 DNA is TGTGCCAGCAGTTTATTCGGGACACTTCGGGACGAGCAGTACTTC. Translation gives CASSLFGTLRDEQYF.

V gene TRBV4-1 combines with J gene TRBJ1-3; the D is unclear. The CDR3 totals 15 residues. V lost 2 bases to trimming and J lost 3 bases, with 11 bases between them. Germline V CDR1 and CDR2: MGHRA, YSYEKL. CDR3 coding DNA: TGCGCCAGCAGCCAACTCGGACTGAGTGGAAACACCATATATTTT. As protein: CASSQLGLSGNTIYF.

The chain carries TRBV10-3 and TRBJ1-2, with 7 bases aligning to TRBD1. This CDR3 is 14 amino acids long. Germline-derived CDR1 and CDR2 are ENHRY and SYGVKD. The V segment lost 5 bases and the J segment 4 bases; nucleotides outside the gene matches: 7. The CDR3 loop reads CAISQGESTYGYTF. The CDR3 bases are TGTGCCATCAGTCAGGGGGAATCTACCTATGGCTACACCTTC.

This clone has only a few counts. CDR3 residues: CASSYRQSGLEQYF. The CDR3 coding sequence is TGTGCCAGCAGCTATCGACAGTCGGGCCTCGAGCAGTACTTC. The gene calls are TRBV7-9 and TRBJ2-7; possible D gene TRBD1, 5 bases. The CDR3 consists of 14 residues. The germline gives CDR1 SEHNR, CDR2 FQNEAQ (reference sequence). The V end was cut by 4 bases, the J end by 6 bases, with 16 bases between.

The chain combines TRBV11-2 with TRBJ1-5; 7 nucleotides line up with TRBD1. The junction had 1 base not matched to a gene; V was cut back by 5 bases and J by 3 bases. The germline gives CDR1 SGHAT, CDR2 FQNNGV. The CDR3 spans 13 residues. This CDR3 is CASSGTVNQPQHF. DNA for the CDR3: TGTGCCAGCAGCGGGACAGTCAATCAGCCCCAGCATTTT.

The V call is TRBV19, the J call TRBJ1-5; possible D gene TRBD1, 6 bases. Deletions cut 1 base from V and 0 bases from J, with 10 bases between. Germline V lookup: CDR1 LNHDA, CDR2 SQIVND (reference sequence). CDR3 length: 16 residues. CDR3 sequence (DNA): TGTGCCAGTAGTATAGGGTGGGGGCCTAGCAATCAGCCCCAGCATTTT. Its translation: CASSIGWGPSNQPQHF.

CDR3: CASGSGQGVADTQYF. CDR3 sequence (DNA): TGTGCTAGTGGATCGGGACAGGGGGTCGCAGATACGCAGTATTTT. The chain joins TRBV12-5 to TRBJ2-3; 11 bases agree with TRBD1. CDR3 length: 15 residues. Germline loops: CDR1 LGHNT, CDR2 FRNRAP. V lost 6 bases, J lost 4 bases, and 6 bases stayed unmatched.

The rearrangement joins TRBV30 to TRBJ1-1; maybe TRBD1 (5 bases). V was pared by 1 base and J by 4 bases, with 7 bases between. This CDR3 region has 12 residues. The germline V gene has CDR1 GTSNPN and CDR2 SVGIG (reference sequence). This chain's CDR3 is CAWSGGGTEAFF. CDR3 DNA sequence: TGTGCCTGGAGTGGGGGGGGCACTGAAGCTTTCTTT.

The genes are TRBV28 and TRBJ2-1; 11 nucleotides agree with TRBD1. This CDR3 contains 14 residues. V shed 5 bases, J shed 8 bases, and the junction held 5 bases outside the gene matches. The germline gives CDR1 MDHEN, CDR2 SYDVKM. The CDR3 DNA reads TGTGCCAGCAGTCTAGGACAGGGGGCACATGAGCAGTTCTTC. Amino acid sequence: CASSLGQGAHEQFF.

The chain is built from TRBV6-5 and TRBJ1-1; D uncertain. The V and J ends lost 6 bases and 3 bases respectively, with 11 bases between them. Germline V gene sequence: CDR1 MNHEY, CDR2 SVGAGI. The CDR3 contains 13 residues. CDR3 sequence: CASSHTRDTEAFF. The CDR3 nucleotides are TGTGCCAGCAGCCACACGAGGGACACTGAAGCTTTCTTT.